Presented here are 27 T cell receptor beta chains from one specimen sequenced in a study of a mutant IDH1 vaccine in newly diagnosed glioma. Time point: week 23, last vaccination. The content of each vaccine dose was 300 ug of mutant IDH1 20-mer peptide, and topical imiquimod accompanied it. Sequencing used immunoSEQ multiplex PCR; TCRdb keeps in-frame clones, though not all of them. The table lists about 20,000 clones, more than 75% of them singletons. The antigens for these receptors are not known. The source was PBMCs, collected from a glioma patient whose treatment included an IDH1 peptide vaccine. These receptors originate from a man aged 30 to 39 with glioma.

The CDR3 bases are TGTGCCAGCAGCTTAGGGAAGGGCTCTAACTACGAGCAGTACTTC. Translated: CASSLGKGSNYEQYF. V gene TRBV7-7 combines with J gene TRBJ2-7; D remains unclear. CDR1 and CDR2 (germline): SSHAT, FNYEAQ (reference sequence). The CDR3 loop spans 15 amino acids. The V end was cut by 1 base, the J end by 3 bases, with 13 bases between.

The chain recombines TRBV14 with TRBJ1-1, with D unresolved. V was trimmed by 8 bases and J by 5 bases, leaving 15 bases between them. The CDR3 has 13 amino acids. In germline, CDR1 is SGHDN, CDR2 FVKESK. CDR3 amino acids: CASRGQAGTEAFF. CDR3 sequence (DNA): TGTGCCAGCCGAGGGCAGGCGGGAACTGAAGCTTTCTTT.

This clone came up a few times. The chain uses TRBV2 and TRBJ1-1; D is unresolved. The CDR3 spans 13 residues. Trimming shortened V by 3 bases and J by 8 bases, and 13 bases separated the two germline ends. CDR1 is SNHLY and CDR2 is FYNNEI in the germline V gene. CDR3 DNA sequence: TGTGCCAGCAGTGATCCCCGCCCGGTCGAAGCTTTCTTT. This encodes CASSDPRPVEAFF.

Written as DNA, the CDR3 is TGTGCCAGCAGAACGAGGACAGGGGCCTACGAGCAGTACTTC. Translated: CASRTRTGAYEQYF. The chain employs TRBV27 and TRBJ2-7; 9 bases are shared with TRBD1. The trim removed 6 bases at V and 2 bases at J, leaving 5 bases unmatched. This CDR3 has 14 amino acids. CDR1 is MNHEY and CDR2 is SMNVEV in the germline V gene (reference sequence).

This clone was detected once. This rearrangement joins TRBV19 to TRBJ1-5, with no clear D. V lost 6 bases to trimming and J lost 0 bases, with 18 bases between them. Germline-derived CDR1 and CDR2 are LNHDA and SQIVND (reference sequence). The CDR3 spans 17 residues. The CDR3 DNA reads TGTGCCAGTAGACCGGGCCTCAACCGCTATAGCAATCAGCCCCAGCATTTT. Residues: CASRPGLNRYSNQPQHF. Full variable domain (outside the CDR3, taken from reference TRBV19 and TRBJ1-5): DGGITQSPKYLFRKEGQNVTLSCEQNLNHDAMYWYRQDPGQGLRLIYYSQIVNDFQKGDIAEGYSVSREKKESFPLTVTSAQKNPTAFYLCASRPGLNRYSNQPQHFGDGTRLSIL.

The CDR3 region is CATNPASGSGGELFF. Here the CDR3 DNA reads TGTGCCACTAACCCGGCTAGCGGGAGCGGCGGGGAGCTGTTTTTT. This chain connects TRBV19 to TRBJ2-2, with 10 bases fitting TRBD2. The V and J ends lost 10 bases and 7 bases, in that order; junction bases with no gene match: 12. Germline V gene lookup returns CDR1 LNHDA and CDR2 SQIVND (reference sequence). The CDR3 loop spans 15 amino acids.

In this sample, this clone turned up once. This chain uses TRBV11-3 with TRBJ2-7, with 8 positions matching TRBD2. V gave up 5 bases and J gave up 3 bases; unmatched junction bases: 3. Germline-derived CDR1 and CDR2 are SGHNT and YENEEA. The CDR3 spans 13 residues. CDR3 region: CASSHGGDYEQYF. CDR3 bases: TGTGCCAGCAGCCACGGGGGGGACTACGAGCAGTACTTC.

This chain joins TRBV13 and TRBJ2-2; a possible D gene is TRBD1 (5 bases). The V gene's germline CDR1 is PRHDT and CDR2 FYEKMQ (reference sequence). Deletions cut 1 base from V and 7 bases from J, with 13 bases between. This CDR3 has 15 amino acids. The CDR3 DNA reads as TGTGCCAGCAGCTTAGAATCAGGGATCAGCGGGGAGCTGTTTTTT. This encodes CASSLESGISGELFF.

The rearrangement links TRBV27 to TRBJ1-5; no firm D call. This CDR3 has 13 amino acids. From germline, CDR1 is MNHEY and CDR2 SMNVEV (reference sequence). The V end lost 3 bases, the J end lost 6 bases, and 9 bases lay between the germline ends. This CDR3 reads CASSLEVFQPQHF. CDR3 DNA sequence: TGTGCCAGCAGTTTGGAGGTTTTTCAGCCCCAGCATTTT.

The rearrangement joins TRBV19 to TRBJ2-6; 10 bases are a match to TRBD1. J gave up 2 bases and V 8 bases, and 6 bases lay outside the gene matches. CDR3 size: 16 residues. Germline V CDR1 and CDR2: LNHDA, SQIVND (reference sequence). The CDR3 bases are TGTGCCAGTGGAGCGGGACAGGGGACTGGGGCCAACGTCCTGACTTTC. Translation: CASGAGQGTGANVLTF.

CDR3 loop: CASSGYTDTQYF. The DNA for the CDR3 is TGTGCCAGCAGCGGGTACACAGATACGCAGTATTTT. The J gene is TRBJ2-3, the V gene TRBV5-6; the D is unclear. V was shortened by 4 bases and J by 2 bases, with 5 bases between the two germline ends. This CDR3 is 12 amino acids long. From germline, CDR1 is SGHDT and CDR2 YYEEEE. Filled out from reference TRBV5-6 and TRBJ2-3, the complete variable domain reads DAGVTQSPTHLIKTRGQQVTLRCSPKSGHDTVSWYQQALGQGPQFIFQYYEEEERQRGNFPDRFSGHQFPNYSSELNVNALLLGDSALYLCASSGYTDTQYFGPGTRLTVL.

This clone was detected a few times. This chain uses TRBV6-1 with TRBJ2-1; a weak D match, TRBD1 (6 bases). Trimming cost V 4 bases and J 8 bases, with 15 bases left between them. The CDR3 has 14 residues. The V gene's germline CDR1 is MNHNS and CDR2 SASEGT. CDR3 nucleotides: TGTGCCAGCAGTGCTACAGGGAATAGCGATGAGCAGTTCTTC. Its protein is CASSATGNSDEQFF.

The gene calls are TRBV27 and TRBJ1-2, with 10 bases matching TRBD1. The V gene's germline CDR1 is MNHEY and CDR2 SMNVEV (reference sequence). This CDR3 has 14 amino acids. With 5 bases clipped from V and 8 bases from J, the junction kept 8 bases outside the gene matches. CDR3 sequence reads: CASSARQGARGYTF. The CDR3 bases are TGTGCCAGCAGTGCCCGACAGGGGGCGCGAGGCTACACCTTC.

The V and J genes are TRBV19 and TRBJ1-4; TRBD1 is a possible D gene (6 bases). Trimming left V 3 bases short and J 10 bases short, with 21 bases between. Germline V gene sequence: CDR1 LNHDA, CDR2 SQIVND (reference sequence). The length of the CDR3 is 16 residues. As DNA, the CDR3 is TGTGCCAGTAGTATTGGGGGGGCCCACGGTGGAGTAAAACTGTTTTTT. Translated: CASSIGGAHGGVKLFF.

The chain recombines TRBV27 with TRBJ2-3; 9 bases line up with TRBD1. This CDR3 has 14 residues. Germline CDR1 and CDR2: MNHEY and SMNVEV (reference sequence). V trimming: 6 bases; J trimming: 4 bases; junction bases outside the gene matches: 5. The CDR3 is CASRYTGGADTQYF. CDR3 DNA sequence: TGTGCCAGCAGATATACAGGGGGCGCAGATACGCAGTATTTT.

The rearrangement uses TRBV18 and TRBJ1-5, with D possibly TRBD1 on 5 matching bases. Trimming took off 2 bases at V and 7 bases at J, with 18 bases between the two ends. The germline gives CDR1 KGHSH, CDR2 LQKENI. The CDR3 length is 16 residues. CDR3 residues: CASSPVNAAGKQPQHF. CDR3 nucleotides: TGTGCCAGCTCACCAGTGAACGCGGCAGGGAAACAGCCCCAGCATTTT.

The chain employs TRBV4-2 and TRBJ2-4, with D perhaps given as TRBD1 or TRBD2 (5 bases each). Germline V gene sequence: CDR1 LGHNA, CDR2 YNFKEQ. V was trimmed by 0 bases and J by 0 bases, leaving 12 bases between them. The length of the CDR3 is 17 residues. The CDR3 coding sequence is TGTGCCAGCAGCCAAGATCGAGGGACGGTAGCCAAAAACATTCAGTACTTC. Translated, it gives CASSQDRGTVAKNIQYF.

The CDR3 here is CASIQGPGLHEQFF. Written as DNA, the CDR3 is TGTGCCAGCATCCAGGGCCCAGGGTTACATGAGCAGTTCTTC. J is TRBJ2-1 and V is TRBV7-6, with a weak D call TRBD1 (5 bases). The CDR3 runs to 14 residues. Germline loops: CDR1 SGHVS, CDR2 FNYEAQ. Trimming took 7 bases from V and 8 from J, leaving 18 bases between them.

This clone was seen once. The V and J genes are TRBV2 and TRBJ2-4; 7 nucleotides match TRBD2. The germline gives CDR1 SNHLY, CDR2 FYNNEI. The CDR3 has 14 amino acids. J gave up 7 bases and V 8 bases, and 11 bases lay outside the gene matches. CDR3 loop: CASERDRDRNIQYF. CDR3 DNA sequence: TGTGCCAGCGAGCGGGATCGGGACCGGAACATTCAGTACTTC.

The gene calls are TRBV20-1 and TRBJ1-2; 8 nucleotides line up with TRBD1. The CDR3 has 11 residues. Germline trimming cut 4 bases from V and 7 bases from J; bases unmatched to any gene: 2. Germline V lookup: CDR1 DFQATT, CDR2 SNEGSKA (reference sequence). The DNA of the CDR3 is TGCAGTGCTATAGACAGGGGTGGCTACACCTTC. Amino acids: CSAIDRGGYTF.

The sample holds a few counts of this clone. The V call is TRBV7-6, the J call TRBJ1-2, with 8 bases matching TRBD1. The junction had 4 bases not matched to a gene; V was cut back by 0 bases and J by 4 bases. The CDR3 sequence is 15 residues long. Germline assignment: CDR1 SGHVS and CDR2 FNYEAQ. CDR3 DNA sequence: TGTGCCAGCAGCTTAGCGCCCACAGGGGGCTATGGCTACACCTTC. It yields the protein CASSLAPTGGYGYTF.

This chain connects TRBV27 to TRBJ2-7; a weak D match, TRBD1 (5 bases). The CDR3 is 12 residues long. V lost 9 bases and J 3 bases, leaving 12 bases between the germline ends. Germline CDR1 reads MNHEY; CDR2 reads SMNVEV (reference sequence). The CDR3 sequence is CASQGEFYEQYF. DNA of the CDR3: TGTGCCAGTCAGGGTGAGTTCTACGAGCAGTACTTC.

The rearrangement joins TRBV6-6 to TRBJ2-1, with 7 positions matching TRBD1. The trim removed 2 bases at V and 5 bases at J, leaving 6 bases unmatched. The CDR3 consists of 15 residues. Per the germline V gene, CDR1 is MNHNY and CDR2 is SVGAGI (reference sequence). CDR3 sequence: CASSYVGQSHNEQFF. The CDR3 nucleotides read TGTGCCAGCAGTTACGTGGGACAGTCCCACAATGAGCAGTTCTTC.

Only a few counts were recorded for this clone. The rearrangement joins TRBV2 to TRBJ2-2; no definite D call. Germline V gene lookup returns CDR1 SNHLY and CDR2 FYNNEI. The CDR3 runs 12 residues. V shed 6 bases and J shed 3 bases, with 5 bases lying between them. The CDR3 nucleotides are TGTGCCAGCAGCAGATACACCGGGGAGCTGTTTTTT. Translating gives CASSRYTGELFF.

The chain joins TRBV18 to TRBJ1-1, with 7 bases lining up with TRBD1. Germline lookup yields CDR1 KGHSH and CDR2 LQKENI. The CDR3 length is 14 residues. V was pared by 1 base and J by 4 bases, with 3 bases of the junction left unmatched. CDR3 residues: CASSPQGAGTEAFF. The CDR3 bases are TGTGCCAGCTCACCACAGGGGGCTGGCACTGAAGCTTTCTTT.

The chain is built from TRBV28 and TRBJ1-1; 10 bases are shared with TRBD1. The CDR3 is 15 residues long. Germline loops: CDR1 MDHEN, CDR2 SYDVKM. V lost 5 bases to trimming and J lost 4 bases; unmatched junction nucleotides: 7. CDR3 nucleotide sequence: TGTGCCAGCAGTCTCTCGGACAGGGGGACCACTGAAGCTTTCTTT. Protein sequence: CASSLSDRGTTEAFF.

The gene calls are TRBV7-2 and TRBJ2-3, with unresolved D. CDR3 length: 16 amino acids. V was clipped by 5 bases and J by 0 bases, with 15 bases between them. Germline CDR1 SGHTA, CDR2 FQGNSA. Here the CDR3 reads CASSARSAASTDTQYF. CDR3 bases: TGTGCCAGCAGCGCTAGGTCGGCTGCTAGCACAGATACGCAGTATTTT.